Sequencing of this T cell receptor (beta chain) was carried out in a study of identical twins. Note on this clonotype: A read error may explain this, as a much larger clone is one base away.

TCRdb processed the 5' RACE reads anew with MiXCR; each CDR3 protein has one entry. The table lists 450,000 or so distinct CDR3 sequences, 24% of them singletons. The CDR3 consists of 14 residues. The same data also contributed to another study, on T cells expressing NK-cell markers. That source notes: Each TCR beta repertoire originated in sorted T cells that were CD3+CD56+NKG2C+, CD3+CD56+NKG2C- or CD3+CD56-NKG2C+. Once again these clonotypes came out on top in the CD3+CD56-NKG2C+ fraction of a few donors. Whether expanded NKG2C+ T cell clones were HCMV specific stayed uncertain.

This receptor was identified in a woman younger than 35 in good health. Source material: CD4+ T cells sorted from blood. J is TRBJ2-2 and V is TRBV12-3 or TRBV12-4; TRBD1 is a possible D gene (5 bases). Written as DNA, the CDR3 is TGTGCCGGCAGCCGAGACAGAAACACCGGGGAGCTGTTTTTT. It specifies CAGSRDRNTGELFF.